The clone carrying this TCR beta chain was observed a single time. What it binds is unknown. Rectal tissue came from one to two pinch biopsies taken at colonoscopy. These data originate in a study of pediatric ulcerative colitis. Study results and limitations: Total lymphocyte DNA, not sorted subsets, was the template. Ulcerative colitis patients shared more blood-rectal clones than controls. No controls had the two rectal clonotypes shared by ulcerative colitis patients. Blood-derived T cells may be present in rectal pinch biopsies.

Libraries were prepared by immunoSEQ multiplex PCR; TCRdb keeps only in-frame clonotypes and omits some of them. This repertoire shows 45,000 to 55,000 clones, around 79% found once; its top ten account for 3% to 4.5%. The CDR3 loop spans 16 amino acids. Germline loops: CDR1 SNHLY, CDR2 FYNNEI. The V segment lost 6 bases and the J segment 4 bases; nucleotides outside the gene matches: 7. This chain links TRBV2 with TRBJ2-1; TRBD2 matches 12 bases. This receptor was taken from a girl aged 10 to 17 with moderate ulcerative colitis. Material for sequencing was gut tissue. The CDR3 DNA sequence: TGTGCCAGCAGAGAACCTGGGACTAGCGGGTACAATGAGCAGTTCTTC. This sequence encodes CASREPGTSGYNEQFF.